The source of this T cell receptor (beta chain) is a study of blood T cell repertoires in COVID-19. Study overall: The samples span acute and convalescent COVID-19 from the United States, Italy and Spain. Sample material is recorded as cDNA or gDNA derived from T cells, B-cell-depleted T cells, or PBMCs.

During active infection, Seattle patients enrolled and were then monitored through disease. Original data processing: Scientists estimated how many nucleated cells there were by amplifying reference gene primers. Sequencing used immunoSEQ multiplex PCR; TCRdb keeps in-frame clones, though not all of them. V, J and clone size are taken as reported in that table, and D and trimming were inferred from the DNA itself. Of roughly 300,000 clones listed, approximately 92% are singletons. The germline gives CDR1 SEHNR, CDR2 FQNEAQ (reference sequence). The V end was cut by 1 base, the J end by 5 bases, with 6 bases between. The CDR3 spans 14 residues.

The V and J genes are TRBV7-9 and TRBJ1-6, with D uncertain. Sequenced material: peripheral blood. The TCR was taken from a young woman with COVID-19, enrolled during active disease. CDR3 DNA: TGTGCCAGCAGCTTAGGGAGGGATAATTCACCCCTCCACTTT. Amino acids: CASSLGRDNSPLHF.